Listed here are 28 T cell receptor beta chains from one sample, sequenced in a study of Ad26.COV2.S vaccination and SARS-CoV-2 variants. Only in-frame clones appear in the TCRdb table, and some are missing; sequencing was by immunoSEQ multiplex PCR. The data hold 440,000 or so clones, with approximately 90% observed a single time. Treatment given: roughly 19 received Ad26.COV2.S at low or high dose, single or two shots; about 5 received placebo; per-sample allocation not given. After the first vaccine or placebo injection, samples were drawn on day 63. The sample here was peripheral blood, taken in a trial of Ad26.COV2.S vaccine versus placebo. These receptors were collected from a person between 18 and 60 years old who received the Ad26.COV2.S COVID-19 vaccine or a placebo.

V usage is TRBV28 and J usage is TRBJ2-7; D is possibly TRBD2 (7 bases). V lost 6 bases and J 0 bases, leaving 15 bases between the germline ends. Germline V CDR1 and CDR2: MDHEN, SYDVKM. The CDR3 spans 15 residues. The CDR3 DNA follows: TGTGCCAGCAGCTTTAGGGGGGGGCTCTCCTACGAGCAGTACTTC. Its translation is CASSFRGGLSYEQYF.

Details on this clone: A read error may be the cause here, since a much bigger clone is one base away. Other DNA sequences from this sample encode an identical CDR3 as well. The CDR3 coding sequence is TGTGCCAGCAGTTCTACCGGGGAGCTGTTTTTT. Protein product: CASSSTGELFF. The V gene is TRBV12-3 or TRBV12-4, the J gene TRBJ2-2; no clear D. V was pared by 4 bases and J by 5 bases, with 2 bases between. The CDR3 spans 11 residues.

The chain carries TRBV2 and TRBJ2-1; D possibly corresponds to TRBD2 (6 bases). Germline V gene data show CDR1 as SNHLY and CDR2 as FYNNEI. V was cut by 2 bases and J by 1 base, with 15 bases left in between. This CDR3 is built from 17 residues. The CDR3: CASSEFARGRSYNEQFF. The CDR3 DNA reads as TGTGCCAGCAGTGAATTTGCGCGGGGCAGGTCCTACAATGAGCAGTTCTTC.

This chain uses TRBV25-1 with TRBJ1-6; 8 bases map to TRBD1. The CDR3 spans 18 residues. V lost 8 bases to trimming and J lost 7 bases; unmatched junction nucleotides: 19. Germline V lookup: CDR1 MGHDK, CDR2 SYGVNS. CDR3 coding DNA: TGTGCCAGCGGTGCCTGGGCAACTGGACAGGGCTTCAATTCACCCCTCCACTTT. Translation: CASGAWATGQGFNSPLHF.

The V and J genes are TRBV30 and TRBJ2-3, with 9 bases fitting TRBD2. There are 17 residues in the CDR3. Germline lookup yields CDR1 GTSNPN and CDR2 SVGIG (reference sequence). V was pared by 3 bases and J by 2 bases, with 12 bases of the junction left unmatched. The CDR3 loop is CAWRRPGLAGATDTQYF. The CDR3 DNA follows: TGTGCCTGGAGGCGACCGGGGTTAGCGGGGGCCACAGATACGCAGTATTTT. The full variable domain, completed using reference TRBV30 and TRBJ2-3, is SQTIHQWPATLVQPVGSPLSLECTVEGTSNPNLYWYRQAAGRGLQLLFYSVGIGQISSEVPQNLSASRPQDRQFILSSKKLLLSDSGFYLCAWRRPGLAGATDTQYFGPGTRLTVL.

The chain couples TRBV7-8 to TRBJ2-3, with D perhaps TRBD2 (6 bases). Germline lookup yields CDR1 SGHVS and CDR2 FQNEAQ. The CDR3 is 17 amino acids. Trimming took off 8 bases at V and 2 bases at J, with 23 bases between the two ends. CDR3 DNA: TGTGCCAGCCATCTAGCGAGGCTTACCGAACCCACAGATACGCAGTATTTT. This encodes CASHLARLTEPTDTQYF.

This chain connects TRBV28 to TRBJ1-6; 8 bases line up with TRBD1. V lost 5 bases, J lost 10 bases, and 7 bases stayed unmatched. The V gene's germline CDR1 is MDHEN and CDR2 SYDVKM. This CDR3 comprises 14 residues. CDR3 nucleotides: TGTGCCAGCAGTATGACAGGGGTGGGCTCACCCCTCCACTTT. Encoded protein: CASSMTGVGSPLHF.

The V gene is TRBV2, the J gene TRBJ2-7; TRBD1 matches 7 bases. There are 15 residues in the CDR3. Germline V gene data show CDR1 as SNHLY and CDR2 as FYNNEI. V lost 1 base to trimming and J lost 3 bases; unmatched junction nucleotides: 6. The CDR3 coding sequence is TGTGCCAGCAGTGAAGAGGGGACAGTGAACTACGAGCAGTACTTC. Translating it yields CASSEEGTVNYEQYF.

The chain's CDR3 is CASSMDRGQGYEQYF. The CDR3 DNA reads TGCGCCAGCAGCATGGACAGGGGGCAAGGGTACGAGCAGTACTTC. This chain uses TRBV5-1 with TRBJ2-7; 11 bases agree with TRBD1. The germline gives CDR1 SGHRS, CDR2 YFSETQ. The CDR3 length is 15 residues. V gave up 4 bases and J gave up 4 bases; unmatched junction bases: 7.

The CDR3: CASSPNRGHEQFF. CDR3 nucleotide sequence: TGTGCCAGCAGCCCCAACAGGGGACATGAGCAGTTCTTC. The chain has TRBV27 and TRBJ2-1; 7 bases agree with TRBD1. The germline V gene has CDR1 MNHEY and CDR2 SMNVEV (reference sequence). The V and J ends lost 6 bases and 8 bases, in that order; junction bases with no gene match: 7. The CDR3 runs to 13 residues.

This clone has a single count. The V and J genes are TRBV12-3 or TRBV12-4 and TRBJ2-3; no clear D gene. There are 11 residues in the CDR3. V was cut by 6 bases and J by 1 base, with 2 bases left in between. DNA for the CDR3: TGTGCCAGCAGGCGCACAGATACGCAGTATTTT. Translated: CASRRTDTQYF.

V gene TRBV28 combines with J gene TRBJ1-2, with a weak D call TRBD1 (5 bases). Germline values: CDR1 MDHEN, CDR2 SYDVKM. The V end lost 5 bases, the J end lost 4 bases, and 17 bases lay between the germline ends. The CDR3 is 15 amino acids. CDR3 nucleotide sequence: TGTGCCAGCAGTCCAACCCCAGGGAGGACCTATGGCTACACCTTC. Translation gives CASSPTPGRTYGYTF.

The chain is built from TRBV11-2 and TRBJ1-2; D call uncertain. Germline V gene data show CDR1 as SGHAT and CDR2 as FQNNGV. Trimming took 5 bases from V and 2 from J, leaving 15 bases between them. This CDR3 comprises 15 residues. CDR3 amino acids: CASSLPQTTNYGYTF. The DNA of the CDR3 is TGTGCCAGCAGCCTCCCTCAAACTACAAACTATGGCTACACCTTC.

The chain couples TRBV5-1 to TRBJ1-1; D gene uncertain. This CDR3 spans 15 amino acids. The V end lost 0 bases, the J end lost 1 base, and 10 bases lay between the germline ends. Per the germline V gene, CDR1 is SGHRS and CDR2 is YFSETQ. The CDR3 here is CASSLDVAPNTEAFF. CDR3 DNA sequence: TGCGCCAGCAGCTTGGATGTCGCCCCGAACACTGAAGCTTTCTTT.

Written as DNA, the CDR3 is TGTGCCTGGAGTCTGGGGTCAGGGGCCAACGTCCTGACTTTC. Amino acid sequence: CAWSLGSGANVLTF. This chain uses TRBV30 with TRBJ2-6; D is unresolved. Deletions cut 2 bases from V and 4 bases from J, with 9 bases between. The CDR3 extends over 14 amino acids. CDR1 is GTSNPN, CDR2 SVGIG, per germline (reference sequence).

The chain joins TRBV7-2 to TRBJ1-4, with D possibly TRBD1 on 6 matching bases. The CDR3 runs 15 residues. Germline values: CDR1 SGHTA, CDR2 FQGNSA. V lost 4 bases to trimming and J lost 8 bases, with 17 bases between them. CDR3: CASSSRTVSSEKLFF. CDR3 DNA: TGTGCCAGCAGCTCGCGGACAGTAAGCTCCGAAAAACTGTTTTTT.

V is TRBV18 and J is TRBJ1-1, with 9 bases that match TRBD1. The CDR3 extends over 15 amino acids. V trimming: 0 bases; J trimming: 7 bases; junction bases outside the gene matches: 6. From germline, CDR1 is KGHSH and CDR2 LQKENI. CDR3 amino acids: CASSPPGDRVHEAFF. CDR3 bases: TGTGCCAGCTCACCACCGGGGGACAGGGTGCATGAAGCTTTCTTT.

The V call is TRBV4-3, the J call TRBJ2-7; 7 nucleotides line up with TRBD2. Trimming took 0 bases from V and 5 from J; bases not matched to a gene: 7. CDR3 length equals 15 residues. Looked up from germline, CDR1 is LGHNA and CDR2 is YSLEER. The CDR3 region is CASSQDKGGVHEQYF. In nucleotides, the CDR3 is TGCGCCAGCAGCCAAGATAAGGGAGGGGTCCACGAGCAGTACTTC.

V and J are TRBV27 and TRBJ2-1, with 9 bases fitting TRBD2. Germline V gene lookup returns CDR1 MNHEY and CDR2 SMNVEV (reference sequence). The CDR3 contains 15 residues. The junction had 4 bases not matched to a gene; V was cut back by 2 bases and J by 5 bases. The CDR3 loop reads CASSLLAGGHNEQFF. Here the CDR3 DNA reads TGTGCCAGCAGTTTACTTGCGGGGGGGCACAATGAGCAGTTCTTC.

The count of this clone is one. This chain links TRBV5-4 with TRBJ1-1; unclear D gene. The germline V gene has CDR1 SGHNT and CDR2 YYREEE (reference sequence). The length of the CDR3 is 16 residues. Trimming removed 0 bases at V and 0 bases at J, with 12 bases between. CDR3 protein: CASSLVVPVMNTEAFF. CDR3 in DNA: TGTGCCAGCAGCTTGGTCGTGCCGGTAATGAACACTGAAGCTTTCTTT.

This chain joins TRBV18 and TRBJ2-4; 9 bases match TRBD2. The germline gives CDR1 KGHSH, CDR2 LQKENI. This CDR3 has 16 amino acids. The ends lost 3 bases at V and 0 bases at J; junction bases unmatched: 3. CDR3 coding DNA: TGTGCCAGCTCACCCTCTAGCGGGGAAGCCAAAAACATTCAGTACTTC. Translated, it gives CASSPSSGEAKNIQYF.

The chain carries TRBV9 and TRBJ2-1, with 7 bases aligning to TRBD2. Germline V lookup: CDR1 SGDLS, CDR2 YYNGEE. V lost 1 base to trimming and J lost 8 bases; unmatched junction nucleotides: 3. The CDR3 contains 13 residues. This CDR3 is CASSVFGGDEQFF. The CDR3 DNA sequence: TGTGCCAGCAGCGTATTTGGGGGGGATGAGCAGTTCTTC.

The chain is built from TRBV10-2 and TRBJ1-2, with a possible D match to TRBD1 (5 bases). Germline V gene data show CDR1 as WSHSY and CDR2 as SAAADI. V lost 6 bases and J 4 bases, leaving 15 bases between the germline ends. The CDR3 has 14 amino acids. CDR3 sequence reads: CASSGVGTRYGYTF. Here the CDR3 DNA reads TGCGCCAGCAGCGGGGTAGGGACTCGCTATGGCTACACCTTC.

This clone was recorded once. The chain employs TRBV6-5 and TRBJ1-2; 8 positions agree with TRBD1. CDR1 and CDR2 (germline): MNHEY, SVGAGI. Trimming cost V 2 bases and J 8 bases; bases outside gene matches: 4. The CDR3 runs to 13 residues. This CDR3 reads CASSYQGATGYTF. DNA for the CDR3: TGTGCCAGCAGTTACCAGGGGGCGACGGGCTACACCTTC.

CDR3 region: CASGSRQVDLFF. The CDR3 region has the DNA TGTGCTAGTGGTTCCCGACAGGTGGATCTGTTTTTT. The chain links TRBV12-5 to TRBJ2-2, with TRBD1 as a possible D gene (6 bases). Germline CDR1 reads LGHNT; CDR2 reads FRNRAP. The CDR3 is 12 amino acids. V gave up 4 bases and J gave up 14 bases, with 14 bases separating them. The full variable domain, in which reference TRBV12-5 and TRBJ2-2 provide the parts outside the CDR3, is DARVTQTPRHKVTEMGQEVTMRCQPILGHNTVFWYRQTMMQGLELLAYFRNRAPLDDSGMPKDRFSAEMPDATLATLKIQPSEPRDSAVYFCASGSRQVDLFFGEGSRLTVL.

The chain is built from TRBV18 and TRBJ1-1; unclear D gene. The CDR3 spans 15 residues. V was pared by 2 bases and J by 3 bases, with 13 bases between. Germline V gives CDR1 KGHSH, CDR2 LQKENI. This CDR3 is CASSPGFDSYTEAFF. CDR3 in DNA: TGTGCCAGCTCACCAGGGTTCGATTCGTACACTGAAGCTTTCTTT.

The V and J genes are TRBV30 and TRBJ1-1; possible D gene TRBD1, 5 bases. Trimming removed 3 bases from V and 4 bases from J, with 15 bases in between. This CDR3 region has 14 residues. The germline CDR1 and CDR2 sequences are GTSNPN and SVGIG (reference sequence). The CDR3 spells CAWSPDTGVTEAFF. CDR3 nucleotide sequence: TGTGCCTGGAGCCCGGACACCGGGGTCACTGAAGCTTTCTTT.

The V call is TRBV5-6, the J call TRBJ2-2, with 9 nucleotides matching TRBD1. CDR1 and CDR2 from the germline V gene are SGHDT and YYEEEE. CDR3 size: 15 residues. After removal of 4 bases from V and 6 bases from J, the junction contained 7 bases not matched to a gene. DNA for the CDR3: TGTGCCAGCAGCCGAGACAGGGGGGTATCCGGGGAGCTGTTTTTT. Its protein product is CASSRDRGVSGELFF.